This T cell receptor beta chain was identified during a study of T cells in Graves' hyperthyroidism and ophthalmopathy. RNA transcripts gave rise to amplified TCR beta CDR3 regions. The TCR CDR3 first-round RT-PCR relied on the HTBI primer set. TCRdb reprocessed the multiplex PCR reads with MiXCR, giving one entry per CDR3 protein. The repertoire has some 98,000 distinct CDR3 sequences, roughly 40% of them found once; the top ten carry roughly 10%. Per the germline V gene, CDR1 is WSHSY and CDR2 is SAAADI. This CDR3 contains 14 residues. Details on this clonotype: At one boundary the junction diverges from the germline segment, which might be a read error.

Sequenced input: peripheral blood or thyroid tissue (not recorded which). This chain links TRBV10-2 with TRBJ2-7, with D possibly TRBD2 on 6 matching bases. The sequence derives from a young woman with Graves' hyperthyroidism. In nucleotides, the CDR3 is TGCGCCTGCAGCCTGATGACTAGCTCCTACGAGCAGTACTTC. Its translation: CACSLMTSSYEQYF.